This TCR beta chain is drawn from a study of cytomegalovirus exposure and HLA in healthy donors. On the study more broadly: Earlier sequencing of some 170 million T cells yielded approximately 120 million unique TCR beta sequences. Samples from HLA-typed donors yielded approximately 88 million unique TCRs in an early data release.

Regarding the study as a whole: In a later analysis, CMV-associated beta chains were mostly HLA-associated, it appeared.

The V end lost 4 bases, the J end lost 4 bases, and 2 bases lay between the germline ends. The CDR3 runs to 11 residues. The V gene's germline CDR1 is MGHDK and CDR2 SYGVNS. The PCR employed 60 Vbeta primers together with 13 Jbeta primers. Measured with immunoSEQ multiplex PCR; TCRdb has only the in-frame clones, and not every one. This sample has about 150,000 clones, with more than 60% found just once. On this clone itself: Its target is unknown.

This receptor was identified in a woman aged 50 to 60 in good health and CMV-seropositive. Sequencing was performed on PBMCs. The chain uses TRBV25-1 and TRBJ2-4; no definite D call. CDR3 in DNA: TGTGCCAGCAGTGCTAAAAACATTCAGTACTTC. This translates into CASSAKNIQYF.